This record concerns one TCR beta chain sequence. This sample is drawn from a study of patients and donors after allogeneic stem cell transplantation. The V gene's germline CDR1 is MNHNY and CDR2 SVGAGI (reference sequence). V was pared by 7 bases and J by 5 bases, with 17 bases between. CDR3 length equals 14 residues. TCRdb independently ran MiXCR on the RT-PCR reads; one entry per CDR3 protein. Of about 200,000 distinct CDR3 sequences in the sample, less than 50% were seen once. This clonotype originated in a human donor who was either an allogeneic HSCT recipient or a stem cell or donor lymphocyte infusion donor (not recorded which). It is not recorded whose cells these are; they may come from a transplant donor. Source material: blood, either unsorted or a sorted T cell fraction (not recorded which). The rearrangement links TRBV6-6 to TRBJ1-2; D not resolved. The CDR3 is CASTPAGPDYGYTF. The CDR3 nucleotides read TGTGCCAGCACCCCCGCAGGACCCGATTATGGCTACACCTTC.